These T cell receptor beta chains were read from a single sample in a study of cytomegalovirus exposure and HLA in healthy donors. Generated by immunoSEQ multiplex PCR, the TCRdb table keeps only in-frame clones and is missing some. The sample yields about 210,000 clones, about four fifths seen once. Sequenced material: PBMCs. The receptors stem from a man in his forties in good health and CMV-seropositive. Each CDR3 is given with its conserved first and last residue. The order of the fields is V gene, D gene, J gene, CDR3 length, clone size, CDR3 protein, CDR3 DNA. The D gene is left open where the match is weak. Rows give clone size only sometimes, using once, few, many, or a class for an expanded clone.

TRBV5-1	NA	TRBJ1-1	14	NA	CASSYGGDAAEAFF	TGCGCCAGCAGCTACGGAGGCGACGCGGCTGAAGCTTTCTTT
TRBV6-1	NA	TRBJ2-3	15	NA	CASSEANSRSDTQYF	TGTGCCAGCAGTGAAGCTAACTCCAGGTCAGATACGCAGTATTTT
TRBV6-4	TRBD1	TRBJ2-1	15	NA	CASSADRVSYNEQFF	TGTGCCAGCAGCGCCGACAGGGTCTCCTACAATGAGCAGTTCTTC
TRBV5-1	NA	TRBJ2-1	15	once	CASSSLSGIYNEQFF	TGCGCCAGCAGCTCCCTCTCGGGGATCTACAATGAGCAGTTCTTC
TRBV7-8	TRBD1	TRBJ2-5	15	few	CASSPDRGVSETQYF	TGTGCCAGCAGCCCTGACAGGGGAGTGTCGGAGACCCAGTACTTC
TRBV5-1	TRBD1	TRBJ2-3	16	few	CASSLAVDRGTDTQYF	TGCGCCAGCAGCTTGGCCGTGGACAGGGGGACAGATACGCAGTATTTT
TRBV2	TRBD2	TRBJ2-1	14	once	CASGGLAPANEQFF	TGTGCCAGCGGAGGACTAGCGCCGGCGAATGAGCAGTTCTTC
TRBV11-2	NA	TRBJ1-1	13	NA	CASSLPGVPEAFF	TGTGCCAGCAGCTTACCAGGGGTCCCTGAAGCTTTCTTT
TRBV5-1	TRBD2	TRBJ2-3	19	NA	CASSFEWTSVLKSTDTQYF	TGCGCCAGCAGCTTTGAGTGGACTAGCGTATTAAAAAGCACAGATACGCAGTATTTT
TRBV5-1	TRBD1	TRBJ2-1	15	NA	CASSPGTGPSNEQFF	TGCGCCAGCAGCCCCGGGACAGGCCCCTCCAATGAGCAGTTCTTC
TRBV2	TRBD1	TRBJ2-3	16	few	CASSRTGTGDTDTQYF	TGTGCCAGCAGTCGGACCGGGACAGGGGACACAGATACGCAGTATTTT
TRBV18	TRBD1	TRBJ1-1	14	NA	CASSQQGVNTEAFF	TGTGCCAGCTCACAACAGGGGGTGAACACTGAAGCTTTCTTT
TRBV5-6	TRBD2	TRBJ2-5	15	NA	CASSLARLAGAEQYF	TGTGCCAGCAGCTTGGCCAGGCTAGCGGGAGCTGAGCAGTACTTC
TRBV7-2	TRBD1	TRBJ1-5	15	NA	CASSLGTGSSGPQHF	TGTGCCAGCAGCTTAGGGACAGGGAGCTCGGGGCCCCAGCATTTT
TRBV5-1	NA	TRBJ2-2	14	NA	CASSLVGSTGELFF	TGCGCCAGCAGCTTGGTCGGGTCCACCGGGGAGCTGTTTTTT
TRBV6-6	NA	TRBJ1-2	10	NA	CGAGYYGYTF	TGTGGAGCCGGTTACTATGGCTACACCTTC
TRBV5-4	TRBD2	TRBJ2-5	17	NA	CASSLERGLAGVETQYF	TGTGCCAGCAGCTTGGAGCGGGGACTAGCGGGAGTAGAGACCCAGTACTTC
TRBV6-1	TRBD1	TRBJ2-1	13	NA	CASSERDRVKQFF	TGTGCCAGCAGTGAACGGGACAGGGTTAAGCAGTTCTTC
TRBV18	TRBD2	TRBJ2-5	15	NA	CASSVQREYQETQYF	TGTGCCAGCTCAGTTCAGCGGGAGTACCAAGAGACCCAGTACTTC
TRBV27	NA	TRBJ2-4	16	NA	CASSRGAREAKNIQYF	TGTGCCAGCAGCCGAGGCGCGAGGGAAGCCAAAAACATTCAGTACTTC
TRBV7-3	NA	TRBJ2-2	14	NA	CASSFSSDTGELFF	TGTGCCAGCAGCTTCTCTAGCGACACCGGGGAGCTGTTTTTT
TRBV7-8	NA	TRBJ2-7	14	NA	CASSGRLDSYEQYF	TGTGCCAGCAGCGGCCGACTAGACTCCTACGAGCAGTACTTC
TRBV7-3	TRBD1	TRBJ2-1	15	NA	CASSTPGQGPNEQFF	TGTGCCAGCAGCACACCGGGACAGGGCCCAAATGAGCAGTTCTTC
TRBV7-3	NA	TRBJ1-6	13	NA	CASSSRTDSPLHF	TGTGCCAGCAGCTCCCGGACTGATTCACCCCTCCACTTT
TRBV6-5	TRBD1	TRBJ1-1	14	NA	CASSYLGQGAEAFF	TGTGCCAGCAGTTACCTAGGGCAGGGGGCTGAAGCTTTCTTT
TRBV4-1	TRBD2	TRBJ2-3	19	NA	CASSRQPPQGREVADTQYF	TGCGCCAGCAGCCGACAACCTCCCCAAGGGCGGGAGGTGGCAGATACGCAGTATTTT
TRBV11-3	TRBD1	TRBJ2-5	17	few	CASSWSGWDREGETQYF	TGTGCCAGCAGCTGGTCTGGGTGGGACAGGGAGGGAGAGACCCAGTACTTC
TRBV19	NA	TRBJ1-5	12	NA	CATERDNQPQHF	TGTGCCACCGAGAGGGACAATCAGCCCCAGCATTTT
TRBV7-3	TRBD1	TRBJ2-1	14	NA	CASSPGGAYNEQFF	TGTGCCAGCAGCCCAGGGGGCGCCTACAATGAGCAGTTCTTC